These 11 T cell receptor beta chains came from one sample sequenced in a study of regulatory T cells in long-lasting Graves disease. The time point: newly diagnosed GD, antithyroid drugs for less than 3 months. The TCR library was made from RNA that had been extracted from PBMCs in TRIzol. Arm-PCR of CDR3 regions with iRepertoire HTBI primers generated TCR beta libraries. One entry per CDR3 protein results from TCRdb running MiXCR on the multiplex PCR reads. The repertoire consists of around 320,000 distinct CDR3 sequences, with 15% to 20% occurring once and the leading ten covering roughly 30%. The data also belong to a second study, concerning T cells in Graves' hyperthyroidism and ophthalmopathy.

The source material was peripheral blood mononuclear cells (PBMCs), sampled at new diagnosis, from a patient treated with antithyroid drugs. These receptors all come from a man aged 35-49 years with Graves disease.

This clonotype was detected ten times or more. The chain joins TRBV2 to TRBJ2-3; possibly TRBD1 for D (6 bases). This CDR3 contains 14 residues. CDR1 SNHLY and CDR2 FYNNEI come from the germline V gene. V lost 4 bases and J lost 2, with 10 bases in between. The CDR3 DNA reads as TGTGCCAGCAGTGCGACAGGAGCCACAGATACGCAGTATTTT. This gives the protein CASSATGATDTQYF.

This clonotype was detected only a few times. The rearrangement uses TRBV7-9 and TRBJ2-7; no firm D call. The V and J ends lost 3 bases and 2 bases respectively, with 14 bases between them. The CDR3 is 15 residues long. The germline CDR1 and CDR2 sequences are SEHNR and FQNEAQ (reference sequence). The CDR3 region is CASSFRGGRAYEQYF. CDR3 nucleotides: TGTGCCAGCAGCTTCCGAGGTGGCAGAGCCTACGAGCAGTACTTC.

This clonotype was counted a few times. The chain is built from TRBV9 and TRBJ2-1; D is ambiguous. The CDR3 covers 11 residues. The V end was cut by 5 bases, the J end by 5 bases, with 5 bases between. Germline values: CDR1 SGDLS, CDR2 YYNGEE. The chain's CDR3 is CASSGDNEQFF. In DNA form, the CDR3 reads TGTGCCAGCAGTGGAGACAATGAGCAGTTCTTC.

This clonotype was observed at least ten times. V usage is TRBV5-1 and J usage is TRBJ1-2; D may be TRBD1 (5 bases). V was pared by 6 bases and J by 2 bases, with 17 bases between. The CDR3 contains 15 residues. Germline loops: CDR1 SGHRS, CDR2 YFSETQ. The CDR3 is CASIPSPWTNYGYTF. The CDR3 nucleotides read TGCGCCAGCATCCCTAGCCCTTGGACAAACTATGGCTACACCTTC.

As DNA, the CDR3 is TGCAGTGCTACGACAGGATGGTACGAGCAGTACTTC. Translated: CSATTGWYEQYF. The chain combines TRBV20-1 with TRBJ2-7; D is possibly TRBD1 (6 bases). The germline CDR1 and CDR2 sequences are DFQATT and SNEGSKA (reference sequence). This CDR3 is 12 amino acids long. V was clipped by 4 bases and J by 4 bases, with 11 bases between them.

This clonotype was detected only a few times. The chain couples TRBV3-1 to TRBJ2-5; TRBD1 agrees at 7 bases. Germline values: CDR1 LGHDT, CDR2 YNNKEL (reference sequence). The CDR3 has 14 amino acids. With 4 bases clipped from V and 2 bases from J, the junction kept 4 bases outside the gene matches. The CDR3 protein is CASSRLGQQETQYF. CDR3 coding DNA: TGTGCCAGCAGCCGATTGGGACAGCAAGAGACCCAGTACTTC.

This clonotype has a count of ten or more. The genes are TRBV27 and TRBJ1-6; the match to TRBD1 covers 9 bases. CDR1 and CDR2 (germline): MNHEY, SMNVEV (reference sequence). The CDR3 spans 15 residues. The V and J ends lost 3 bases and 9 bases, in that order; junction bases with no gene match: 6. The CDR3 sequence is CASSFWDRDSSPLHF. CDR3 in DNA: TGTGCCAGCAGTTTTTGGGACAGGGATAGTTCACCCCTCCACTTT.

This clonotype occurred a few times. The CDR3 DNA reads as TGTGCCAGTAGTGCCCGCCCGGGTGATGGCTACACCTTC. This codes for CASSARPGDGYTF. This chain joins TRBV19 and TRBJ1-2; no clear D. This CDR3 has 13 residues. Between the trimmed V and J ends, which lost 5 bases and 6 bases, there was a span of 13 bases. Per germline, CDR1 LNHDA and CDR2 SQIVND (reference sequence).

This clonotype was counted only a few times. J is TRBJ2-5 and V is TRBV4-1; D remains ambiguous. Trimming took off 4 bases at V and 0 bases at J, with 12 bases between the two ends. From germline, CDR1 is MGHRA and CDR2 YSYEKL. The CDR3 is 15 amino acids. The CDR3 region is CASSRSVGYQETQYF. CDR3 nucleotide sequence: TGCGCCAGCAGCCGTAGTGTAGGGTACCAAGAGACCCAGTACTTC.

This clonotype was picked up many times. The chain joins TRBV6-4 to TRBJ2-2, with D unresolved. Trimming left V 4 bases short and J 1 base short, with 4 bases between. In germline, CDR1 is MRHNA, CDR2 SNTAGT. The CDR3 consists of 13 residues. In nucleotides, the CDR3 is TGTGCCAGCAGTGCAGGGAACACCGGGGAGCTGTTTTTT. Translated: CASSAGNTGELFF.

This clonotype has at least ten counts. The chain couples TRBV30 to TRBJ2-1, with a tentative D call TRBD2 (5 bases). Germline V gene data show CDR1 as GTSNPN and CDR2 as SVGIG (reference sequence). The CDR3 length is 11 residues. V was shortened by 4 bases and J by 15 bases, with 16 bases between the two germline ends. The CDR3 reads CAWTVRQDLFF. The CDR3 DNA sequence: TGTGCCTGGACCGTGAGGCAGGACTTGTTCTTC.